This T cell receptor beta chain was identified in a study of shared clonotypes between healthy human individuals. Study results and caveats: Sequencing of the sorted subsets was shown by rarefaction to be incomplete despite large depth.

Assay execution took place at the deep level. Every immunoSEQ plate was one replicate of a subset's evenly spread DNA. Method: immunoSEQ multiplex PCR; TCRdb's copy keeps in-frame clones and lacks some. The sample contains some 200,000 clones, approximately 65% of which appear only once. Germline V CDR1 and CDR2: MNHNS, SASEGT. The ends lost 7 bases at V and 2 bases at J; junction bases unmatched: 5. The CDR3 is made up of 15 amino acids. This clone has a single count. Its matching antigen is unknown. Sample: memory CD4+ T cells sorted from blood. Described subset: CD45RA-negative fraction. The sequence was obtained from a young man in good health. This sequence joins TRBV6-1 and TRBJ2-7, with 13 nucleotides matching TRBD2. This CDR3 is CASTPGLAGPYEQYF. The CDR3 region has the DNA TGTGCCAGCACTCCGGGACTAGCGGGGCCCTACGAGCAGTACTTC.